This TCR beta chain was profiled in a study of blood T cell repertoires in COVID-19. About the research overall: Sites across the United States, Italy and Spain contributed samples from acute and convalescent COVID-19. T cells, B-cell-depleted T cells, or PBMCs provided the cDNA or gDNA that served as material.

Authors' methods: Using reference gene primer amplification, nucleated cell counts were estimated. Sequencing was performed with immunoSEQ multiplex PCR; in TCRdb, only in-frame clones are kept and a portion is missing. Clone size and the V and J calls come from that table; the DNA yielded D and trimming. The sample holds 91,000 or so clones, around 84% seen once. V shed 7 bases and J 4 bases; nucleotides not matched to a gene: 8. This CDR3 comprises 15 residues. Germline lookup yields CDR1 SEHNR and CDR2 FQNEAQ (reference sequence). This clonotype originated in a woman aged 55-69 years in a cohort sampled during active or convalescent COVID-19. Material: peripheral blood. J is TRBJ2-1 and V is TRBV7-9, with 9 nucleotides matching TRBD1. The CDR3 is CASTQGGQGYNEQFF. Written as DNA, the CDR3 is TGTGCCAGCACCCAAGGGGGACAGGGATACAATGAGCAGTTCTTC.